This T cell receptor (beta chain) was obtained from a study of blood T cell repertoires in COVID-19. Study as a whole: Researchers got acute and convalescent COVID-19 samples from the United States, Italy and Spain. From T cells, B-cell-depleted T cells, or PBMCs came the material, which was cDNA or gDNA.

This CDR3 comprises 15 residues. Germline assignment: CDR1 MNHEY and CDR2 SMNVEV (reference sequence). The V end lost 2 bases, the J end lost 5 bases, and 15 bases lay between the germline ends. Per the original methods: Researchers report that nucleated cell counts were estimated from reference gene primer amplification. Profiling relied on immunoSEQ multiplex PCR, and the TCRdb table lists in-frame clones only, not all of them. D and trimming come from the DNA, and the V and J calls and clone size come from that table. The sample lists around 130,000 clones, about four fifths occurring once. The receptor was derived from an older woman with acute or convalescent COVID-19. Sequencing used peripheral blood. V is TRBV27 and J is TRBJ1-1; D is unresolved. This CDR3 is CASSLSSRVRTEAFF. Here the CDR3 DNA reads TGTGCCAGCAGTTTAAGTAGTCGGGTAAGAACTGAAGCTTTCTTT.